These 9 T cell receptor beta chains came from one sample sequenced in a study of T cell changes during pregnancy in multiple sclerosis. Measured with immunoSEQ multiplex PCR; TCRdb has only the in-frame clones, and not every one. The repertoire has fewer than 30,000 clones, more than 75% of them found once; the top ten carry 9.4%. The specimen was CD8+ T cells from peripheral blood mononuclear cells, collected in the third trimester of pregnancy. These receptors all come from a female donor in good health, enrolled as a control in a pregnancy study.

In DNA form, the CDR3 reads TGTGCCAGCAGTGAGTCGGGGGGTGGGGCCAACGTCCTGACTTTC. This sequence encodes CASSESGGGANVLTF. This sequence joins TRBV6-1 and TRBJ2-6; 7 bases align to TRBD2. In germline, CDR1 is MNHNS, CDR2 SASEGT. This CDR3 has 15 amino acids. V dropped 3 bases and J dropped 3; count of bases not matched to a gene: 2.

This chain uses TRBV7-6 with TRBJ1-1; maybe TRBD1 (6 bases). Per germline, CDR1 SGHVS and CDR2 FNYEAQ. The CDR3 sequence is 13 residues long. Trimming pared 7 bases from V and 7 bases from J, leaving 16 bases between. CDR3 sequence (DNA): TGTGCCAGCAACAGCCCGGGACAAGGTGAAGCTTTCTTT. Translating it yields CASNSPGQGEAFF.

The CDR3 bases are TGCGCCAGCAGCCAAGTAATGGCCGGGACAACATCCCGAAAACTGTTTTTT. Its translation is CASSQVMAGTTSRKLFF. The chain is built from TRBV4-1 and TRBJ1-4, with D tentatively TRBD1 (6 bases). The CDR3 sequence is 17 residues long. Germline V gene sequence: CDR1 MGHRA, CDR2 YSYEKL. Trimming cost V 1 base and J 10 bases, with 22 bases left between them.

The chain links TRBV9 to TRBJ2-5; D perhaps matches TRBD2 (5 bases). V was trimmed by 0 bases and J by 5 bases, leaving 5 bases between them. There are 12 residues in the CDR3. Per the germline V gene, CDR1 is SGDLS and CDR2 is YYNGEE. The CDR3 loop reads CASSVGGETQYF. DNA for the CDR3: TGTGCCAGCAGCGTAGGAGGGGAGACCCAGTACTTC.

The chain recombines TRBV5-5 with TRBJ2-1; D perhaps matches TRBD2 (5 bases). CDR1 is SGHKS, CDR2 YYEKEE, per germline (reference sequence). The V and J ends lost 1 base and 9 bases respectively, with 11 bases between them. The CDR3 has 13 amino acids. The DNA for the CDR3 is TGTGCCAGCAGCTTGACGGGATGGGGTGAGCAGTTCTTC. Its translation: CASSLTGWGEQFF.

The chain's CDR3 is CASSLTYGQPQHF. Written as DNA, the CDR3 is TGCGCCAGCAGCTTAACTTACGGTCAGCCCCAGCATTTT. The chain links TRBV5-1 to TRBJ1-5, with D unclear. Germline V gene sequence: CDR1 SGHRS, CDR2 YFSETQ. The CDR3 contains 13 residues. The V and J ends lost 2 bases and 6 bases respectively, with 9 bases between them. The whole variable domain, remainder taken from reference TRBV5-1 and TRBJ1-5, is KAGVTQTPRYLIKTRGQQVTLSCSPISGHRSVSWYQQTPGQGLQFLFEYFSETQRNKGNFPGRFSGRQFSNSRSEMNVSTLELGDSALYLCASSLTYGQPQHFGDGTRLSIL.

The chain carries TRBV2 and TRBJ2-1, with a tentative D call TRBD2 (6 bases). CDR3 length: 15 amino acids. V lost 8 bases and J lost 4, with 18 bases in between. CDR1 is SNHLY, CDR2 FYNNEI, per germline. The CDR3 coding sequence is TGTGCCAGCGATCTGGGCGGGAACTCATACAATGAGCAGTTCTTC. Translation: CASDLGGNSYNEQFF.

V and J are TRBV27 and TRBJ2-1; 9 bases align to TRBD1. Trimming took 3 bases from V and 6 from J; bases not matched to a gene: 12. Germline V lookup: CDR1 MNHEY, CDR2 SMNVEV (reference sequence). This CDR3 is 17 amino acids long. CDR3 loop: CASSFIPGTGSVNEQFF. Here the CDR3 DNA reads TGTGCCAGCAGTTTCATACCCGGGACAGGGTCTGTCAATGAGCAGTTCTTC.

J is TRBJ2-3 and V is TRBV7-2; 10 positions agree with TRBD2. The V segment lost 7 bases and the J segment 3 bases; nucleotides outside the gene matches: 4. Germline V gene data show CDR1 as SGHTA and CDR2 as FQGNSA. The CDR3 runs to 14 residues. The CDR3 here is CASILSGGTDTQYF. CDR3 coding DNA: TGTGCCAGCATCCTTAGCGGGGGGACAGATACGCAGTATTTT.